The present T cell receptor (beta chain) was sequenced within a study of identical twins. Study-wide findings and caveats: Out-of-frame alpha sequences that twins shared showed excess low generation probability.

The CDR3 sequence is 20 residues long. Per the germline V gene, CDR1 is MNHEY and CDR2 is SVGEGT. V trimming: 2 bases; J trimming: 6 bases; junction bases outside the gene matches: 14. On this clonotype: Its antigen is undetermined.

cDNA molecules carried unique molecular identifiers, and template switching added a universal primer site. TCRdb passed the 5' RACE reads through MiXCR, listing each CDR3 protein once. The sample lists about 240,000 distinct CDR3 sequences, 7.5% seen once, with 5.4% in the top ten. All of the donors were Caucasians in good health. The sample was also linked to a second study, of yellow fever vaccine responses in identical twins.

This sequence originates from a woman in her late teens or twenties in good health. Sequences were obtained from CD8+ T cells sorted from blood. J is TRBJ2-1 and V is TRBV6-2 or TRBV6-3, with 15 bases lining up with TRBD2. Here the CDR3 DNA reads TGTGCCAGCAGTTACGCGGACGGACTAGCGGGAGGGCCCCTAAGCAATGAGCAGTTCTTC. Residues: CASSYADGLAGGPLSNEQFF.